This T cell receptor (beta chain) was obtained from a study of blood T cell repertoires in COVID-19. As for the study in general: T cells, B-cell-depleted T cells, or PBMCs provided the cDNA or gDNA that served as material.

As handled by the study authors: Nucleated cell number was recorded as an estimate derived from reference gene primer amplification. The method was immunoSEQ multiplex PCR; TCRdb's version includes in-frame clones alone and lacks a portion of them. D and trimming come from the DNA, and the V and J calls and clone size come from that table. The table records over 250,000 clones, 80% to 90% of them present only once. Input material: peripheral blood. The source of this sequence is a woman aged 45 to 65 who had recovered from COVID-19.

This CDR3 is CASSFMGGTLYNSPLHF. The CDR3 DNA sequence: TGTGCCAGCAGCTTTATGGGGGGTACACTCTATAATTCACCCCTCCACTTT. This rearrangement joins TRBV7-2 to TRBJ1-6, with D possibly matching TRBD1 (5 bases). V was trimmed by 3 bases and J by 3 bases, leaving 15 bases between them. CDR1 SGHTA and CDR2 FQGNSA come from the germline V gene. The CDR3 sequence is 17 residues long.